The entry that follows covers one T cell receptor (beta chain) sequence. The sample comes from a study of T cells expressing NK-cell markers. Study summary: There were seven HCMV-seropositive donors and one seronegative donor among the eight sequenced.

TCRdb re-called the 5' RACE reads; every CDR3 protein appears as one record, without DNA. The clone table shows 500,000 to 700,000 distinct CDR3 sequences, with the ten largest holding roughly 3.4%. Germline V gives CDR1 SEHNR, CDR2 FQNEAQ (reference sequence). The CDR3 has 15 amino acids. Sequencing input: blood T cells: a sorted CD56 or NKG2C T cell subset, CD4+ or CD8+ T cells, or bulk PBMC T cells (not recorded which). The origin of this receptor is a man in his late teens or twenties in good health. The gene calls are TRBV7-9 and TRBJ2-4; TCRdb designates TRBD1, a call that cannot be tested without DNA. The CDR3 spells CASSLGGQGEDIQYF.